This T cell receptor (beta chain) was obtained from a study of T cell changes during pregnancy in multiple sclerosis. Method: immunoSEQ multiplex PCR; TCRdb's copy keeps in-frame clones and lacks some. The data contain 70,000 or so clones, about 93% of them singletons. The junction had 10 bases not matched to a gene; V was cut back by 9 bases and J by 4 bases. The CDR3 is made up of 14 amino acids. CDR1 and CDR2 (germline): SGHRS, YFSETQ. The chain is built from TRBV5-1 and TRBJ2-7, with TRBD2 matching over 10 bases. The source was CD4+ T cells from peripheral blood mononuclear cells, collected before pregnancy. This sequence originates from a female donor with multiple sclerosis, enrolled in a pregnancy study. The CDR3 loop reads CATRRAGGPYEQYF. As DNA, the CDR3 is TGCGCCACCAGGAGAGCGGGAGGGCCGTACGAGCAGTACTTC.